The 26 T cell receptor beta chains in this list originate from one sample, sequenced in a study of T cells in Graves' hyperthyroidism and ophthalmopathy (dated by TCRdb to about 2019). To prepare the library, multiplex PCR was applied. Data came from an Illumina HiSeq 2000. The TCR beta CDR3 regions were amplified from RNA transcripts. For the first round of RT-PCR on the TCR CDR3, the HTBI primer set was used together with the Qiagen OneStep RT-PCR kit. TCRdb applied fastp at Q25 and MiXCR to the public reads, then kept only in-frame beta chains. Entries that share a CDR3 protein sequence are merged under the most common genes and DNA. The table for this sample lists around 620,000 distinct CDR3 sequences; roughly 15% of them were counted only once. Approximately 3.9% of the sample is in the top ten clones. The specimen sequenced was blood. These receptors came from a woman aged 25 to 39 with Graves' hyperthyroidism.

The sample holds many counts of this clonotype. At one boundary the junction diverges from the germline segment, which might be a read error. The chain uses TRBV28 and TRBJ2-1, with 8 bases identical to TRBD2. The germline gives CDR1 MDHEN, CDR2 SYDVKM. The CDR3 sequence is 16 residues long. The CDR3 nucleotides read TGTGCCAGCAGTTTAGTCGGGACTAGGGGGAACAATAAGCAGTTCTTC. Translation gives CASSLVGTRGNNKQFF.

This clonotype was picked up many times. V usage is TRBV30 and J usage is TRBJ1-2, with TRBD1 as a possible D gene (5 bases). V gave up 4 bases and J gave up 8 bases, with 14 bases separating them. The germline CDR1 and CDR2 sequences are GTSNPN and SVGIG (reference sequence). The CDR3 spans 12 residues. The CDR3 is CAWTTGPRGYTF. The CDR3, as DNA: TGTGCCTGGACCACAGGCCCTCGGGGCTACACCTTC.

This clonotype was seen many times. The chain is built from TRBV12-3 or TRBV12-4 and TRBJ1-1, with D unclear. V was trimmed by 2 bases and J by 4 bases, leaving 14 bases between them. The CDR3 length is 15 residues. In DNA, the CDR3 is TGTGCCAGCAGTTTAAGACTTCGGGCAGGCACTGAAGCTTTCTTT. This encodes CASSLRLRAGTEAFF.

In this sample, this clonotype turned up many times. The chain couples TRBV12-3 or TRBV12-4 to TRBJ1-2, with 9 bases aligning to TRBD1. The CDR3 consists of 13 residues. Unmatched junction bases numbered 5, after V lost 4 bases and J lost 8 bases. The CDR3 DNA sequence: TGTGCCAGCAGTTCCGGGACAGGGAGCGGCTACACCTTC. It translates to CASSSGTGSGYTF.

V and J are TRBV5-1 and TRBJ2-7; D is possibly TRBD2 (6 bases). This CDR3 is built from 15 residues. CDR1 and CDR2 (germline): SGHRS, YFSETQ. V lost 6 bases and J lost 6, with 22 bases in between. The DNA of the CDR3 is TGCGCCAGCAACCCCGGGACTCCCGACATCCCCGAGCAGTACTTC. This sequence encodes CASNPGTPDIPEQYF.

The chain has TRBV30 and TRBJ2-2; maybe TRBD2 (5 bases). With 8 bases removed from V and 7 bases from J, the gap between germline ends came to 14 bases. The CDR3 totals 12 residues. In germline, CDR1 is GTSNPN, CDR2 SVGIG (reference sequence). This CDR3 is CAGPGGVGELFF. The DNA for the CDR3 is TGTGCCGGCCCCGGAGGTGTCGGGGAGCTGTTTTTT.

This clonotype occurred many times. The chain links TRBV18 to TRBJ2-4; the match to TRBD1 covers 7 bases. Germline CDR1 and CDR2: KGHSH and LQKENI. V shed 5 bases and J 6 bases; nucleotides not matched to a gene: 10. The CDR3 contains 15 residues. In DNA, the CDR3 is TGTGCCAGCTCATCTCCCGGGACAGTATCAAACATTCAGTACTTC. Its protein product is CASSSPGTVSNIQYF.

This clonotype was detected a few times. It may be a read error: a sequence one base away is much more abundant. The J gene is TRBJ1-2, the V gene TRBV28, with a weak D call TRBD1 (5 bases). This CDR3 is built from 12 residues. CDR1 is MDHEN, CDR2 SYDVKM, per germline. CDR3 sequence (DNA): TGTGCCAGCAGAGCAGGGTTGAAGGGCTACGCCTTC. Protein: CASRAGLKGYAF.

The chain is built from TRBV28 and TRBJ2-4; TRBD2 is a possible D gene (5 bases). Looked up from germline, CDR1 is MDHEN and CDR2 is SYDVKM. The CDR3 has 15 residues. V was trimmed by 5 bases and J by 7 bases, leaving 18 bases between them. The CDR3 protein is CASSPGFTRENIQYF. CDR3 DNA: TGTGCCAGCAGTCCAGGCTTTACAAGGGAGAACATTCAGTACTTC.

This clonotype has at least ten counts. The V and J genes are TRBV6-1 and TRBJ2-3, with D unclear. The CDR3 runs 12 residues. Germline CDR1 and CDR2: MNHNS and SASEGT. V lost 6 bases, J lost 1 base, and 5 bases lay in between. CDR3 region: CASRECTDTQYF. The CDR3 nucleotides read TGTGCCAGCAGGGAGTGCACAGATACGCAGTATTTT.

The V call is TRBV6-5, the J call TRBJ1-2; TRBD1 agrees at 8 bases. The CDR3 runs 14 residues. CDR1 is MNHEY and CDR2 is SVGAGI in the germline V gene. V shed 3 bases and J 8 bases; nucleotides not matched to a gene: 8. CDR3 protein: CASSYDRGTWGYTF. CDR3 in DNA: TGTGCCAGCAGTTATGACAGGGGAACGTGGGGCTACACCTTC.

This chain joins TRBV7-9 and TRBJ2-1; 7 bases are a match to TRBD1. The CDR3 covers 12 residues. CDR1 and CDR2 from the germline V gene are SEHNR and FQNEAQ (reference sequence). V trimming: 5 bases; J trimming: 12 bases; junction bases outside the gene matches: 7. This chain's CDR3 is CASSTRTGGQFF. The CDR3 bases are TGTGCCAGCAGCACCAGGACAGGCGGGCAGTTCTTC.

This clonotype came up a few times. CDR3 in DNA: TGTGCCTGGAAACAGGGGGGCTACAATGAGCAGTTCTTC. This gives the protein CAWKQGGYNEQFF. V usage is TRBV30 and J usage is TRBJ2-1; 8 bases line up with TRBD1. This CDR3 spans 13 amino acids. Trimming cost V 4 bases and J 3 bases; bases outside gene matches: 2. Germline-derived CDR1 and CDR2 are GTSNPN and SVGIG (reference sequence).

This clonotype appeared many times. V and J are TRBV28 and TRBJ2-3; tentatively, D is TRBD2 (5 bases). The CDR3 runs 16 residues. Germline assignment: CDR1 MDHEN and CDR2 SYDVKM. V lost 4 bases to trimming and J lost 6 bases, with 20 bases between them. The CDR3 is CASSSFKAERSDTQYF. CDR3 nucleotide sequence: TGTGCCAGCAGTTCATTCAAAGCGGAGCGATCGGATACGCAGTATTTT.

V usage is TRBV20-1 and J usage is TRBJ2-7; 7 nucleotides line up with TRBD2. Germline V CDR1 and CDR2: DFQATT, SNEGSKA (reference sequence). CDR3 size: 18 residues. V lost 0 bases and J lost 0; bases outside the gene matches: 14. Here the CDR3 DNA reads TGCAGTGCTAGAGATATGGGGGATCTCCAGCGGGGCTCCTACGAGCAGTACTTC. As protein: CSARDMGDLQRGSYEQYF.

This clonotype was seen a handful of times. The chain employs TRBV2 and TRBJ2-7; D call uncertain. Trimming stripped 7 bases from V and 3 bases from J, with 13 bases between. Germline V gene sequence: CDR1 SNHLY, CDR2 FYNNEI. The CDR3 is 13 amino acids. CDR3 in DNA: TGTGCCAGCACCCTTGGGCGGAGCTACGAGCAGTACTTC. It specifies CASTLGRSYEQYF. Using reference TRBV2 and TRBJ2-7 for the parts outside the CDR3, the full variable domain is EPEVTQTPSHQVTQMGQEVILRCVPISNHLYFYWYRQILGQKVEFLVSFYNNEISEKSEIFDDQFSVERPDGSNFTLKIRSTKLEDSAMYFCASTLGRSYEQYFGPGTRLTVT.

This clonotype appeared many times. The DNA for the CDR3 is TGTGCCAGCAGCTTAGGGCAGAGTACGGAGCTGTTTTTT. Residues: CASSLGQSTELFF. The chain recombines TRBV7-8 with TRBJ2-2; D ambiguous. Trimming left V 1 base short and J 10 bases short, with 10 bases between. This CDR3 has 13 residues. Germline-derived CDR1 and CDR2 are SGHVS and FQNEAQ.

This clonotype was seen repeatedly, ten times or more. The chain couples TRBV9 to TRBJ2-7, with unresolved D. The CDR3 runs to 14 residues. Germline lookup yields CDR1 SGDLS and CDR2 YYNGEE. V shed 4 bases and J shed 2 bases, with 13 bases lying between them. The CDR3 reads CASSTSDGTYEQYF. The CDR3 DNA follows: TGTGCCAGCAGCACTTCGGACGGAACCTACGAGCAGTACTTC.

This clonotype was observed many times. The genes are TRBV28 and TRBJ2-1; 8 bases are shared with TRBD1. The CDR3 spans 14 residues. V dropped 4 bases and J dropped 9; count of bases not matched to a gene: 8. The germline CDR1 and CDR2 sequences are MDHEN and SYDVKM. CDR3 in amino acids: CASSSRRGPSEQFF. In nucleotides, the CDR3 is TGTGCCAGCAGTTCCCGCAGGGGGCCTAGTGAGCAGTTCTTC.

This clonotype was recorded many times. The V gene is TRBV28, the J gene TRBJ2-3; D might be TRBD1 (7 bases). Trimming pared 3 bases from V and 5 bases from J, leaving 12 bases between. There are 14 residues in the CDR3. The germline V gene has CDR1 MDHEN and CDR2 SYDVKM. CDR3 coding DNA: TGTGCCAGCAGTTTCTCAGGGGGAGGAGATACGCAGTATTTT. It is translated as CASSFSGGGDTQYF.

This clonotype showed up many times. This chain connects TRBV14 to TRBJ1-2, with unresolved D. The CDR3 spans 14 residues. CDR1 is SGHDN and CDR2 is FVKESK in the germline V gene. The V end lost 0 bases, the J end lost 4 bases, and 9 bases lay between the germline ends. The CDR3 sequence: CASSQDLQTYGYTF. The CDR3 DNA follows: TGTGCCAGCAGCCAAGATTTACAGACCTATGGCTACACCTTC.

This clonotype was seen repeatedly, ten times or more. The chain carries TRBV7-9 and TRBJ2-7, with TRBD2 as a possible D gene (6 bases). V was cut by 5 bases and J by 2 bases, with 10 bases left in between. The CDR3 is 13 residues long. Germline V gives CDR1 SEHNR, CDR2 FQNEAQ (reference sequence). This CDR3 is CASSPSETYEQYF. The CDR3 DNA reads TGTGCCAGCAGCCCTAGCGAGACCTACGAGCAGTACTTC.

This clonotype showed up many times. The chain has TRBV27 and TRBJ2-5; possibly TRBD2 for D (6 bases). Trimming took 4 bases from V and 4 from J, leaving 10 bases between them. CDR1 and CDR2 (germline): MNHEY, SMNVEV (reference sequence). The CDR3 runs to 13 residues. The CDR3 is CASSYQGGETQYF. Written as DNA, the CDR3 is TGTGCCAGCAGTTACCAGGGAGGAGAGACCCAGTACTTC.

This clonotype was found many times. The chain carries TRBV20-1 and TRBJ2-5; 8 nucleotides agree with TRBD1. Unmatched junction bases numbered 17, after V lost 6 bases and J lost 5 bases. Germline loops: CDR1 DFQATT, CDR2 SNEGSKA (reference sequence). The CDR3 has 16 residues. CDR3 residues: CSARSPGGSVWETQYF. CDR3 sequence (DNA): TGCAGTGCCAGGTCGCCAGGGGGCTCTGTGTGGGAGACCCAGTACTTC.

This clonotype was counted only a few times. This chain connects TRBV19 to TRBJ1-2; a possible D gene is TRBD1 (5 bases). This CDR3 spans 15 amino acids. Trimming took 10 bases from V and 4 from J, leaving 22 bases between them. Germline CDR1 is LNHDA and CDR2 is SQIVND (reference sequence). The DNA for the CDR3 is TGTGCCACCATTCGAGGGGAGGGAAGAAGCTATGGCTACACCTTC. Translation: CATIRGEGRSYGYTF.

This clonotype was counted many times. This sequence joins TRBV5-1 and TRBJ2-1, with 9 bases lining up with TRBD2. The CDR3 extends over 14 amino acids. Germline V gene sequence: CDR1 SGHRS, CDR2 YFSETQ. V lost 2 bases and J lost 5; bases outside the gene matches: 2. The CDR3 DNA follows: TGCGCCAGCAGCTTACTAGCGGGTCACAATGAGCAGTTCTTC. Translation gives CASSLLAGHNEQFF.